The present T cell receptor (beta chain) was sequenced within a study of cytomegalovirus exposure and HLA in healthy donors. Broader study findings: One variant, a missense change in DCLRE1C, was linked in a later analysis to TCR beta V- and J-gene trimming.

The study ran its PCR with 60 Vbeta and 13 Jbeta primers. TCRdb keeps only in-frame clones here, not all; method: immunoSEQ multiplex PCR. The repertoire has over 200,000 clones, around 89% of them found once; the top ten carry around 1%. V was clipped by 6 bases and J by 1 base; unmatched bases: 17. Per the germline V gene, CDR1 is MRHNA and CDR2 is SNTAGT. CDR3 length: 18 residues. With regard to this clone: Its antigen remains unidentified.

The TCR originated in a woman aged 18-30 years in good health and CMV-seronegative. V is TRBV6-4 and J is TRBJ2-5, with 7 positions matching TRBD2. The sequenced sample was PBMCs. CDR3 DNA: TGTGCCAGCAGGCGAGGGAGGGCCCACTTAAATACCCAAGAGACCCAGTACTTC. The encoded protein is CASRRGRAHLNTQETQYF.